This T cell receptor (beta chain) was observed in a study of OX40 agonist ivuxolimab in advanced cancers. Study details: Males comprised roughly four fifths of the group, whose mean age was about 61 years (range roughly 23 to 90). The study, taken as a whole, reports: Relatively little clonal expansion, among the lowest observed, appeared in partial responders at 0.1-3.0 mg/kg.

The table came from immunoSEQ multiplex PCR; TCRdb's copy has only in-frame clones and leaves some out. The repertoire holds about 22,000 clones, with around nine tenths as singletons. A word on this clone: Its antigen is unidentified.

The CDR3 is made up of 19 amino acids. V was trimmed by 2 bases and J by 0 bases, leaving 21 bases between them. Germline assignment: CDR1 MNHEY and CDR2 SMNVEV (reference sequence). This chain uses TRBV27 with TRBJ2-3, with a possible D match to TRBD2 (5 bases). The source of this sequence is an adult with an advanced solid tumor such as melanoma, head and neck, liver or kidney cancer. Source: CD4+ or CD8+ T cells sorted from blood, taken in a trial of the OX40 agonist ivuxolimab. CDR3 protein: CASSLRSWLAGPSTDTQYF. CDR3 bases: TGTGCCAGCAGTTTACGGTCGTGGCTGGCGGGCCCTAGCACAGATACGCAGTATTTT.